This T cell receptor beta chain came from a study of T cells in Graves' hyperthyroidism and ophthalmopathy. The wider study: Before any treatment, at initial diagnosis, peripheral blood was collected. Findings of the study overall: Most thyroid clonotypes with frequency above 0.001 were detected in blood.

Trimming cost V 1 base and J 6 bases, with 14 bases left between them. The CDR3 totals 15 residues. The germline CDR1 and CDR2 sequences are SEHNR and FQNEAQ (reference sequence). There are many counts of this clonotype. The antigen remains undetermined. TCR beta CDR3 sequences were amplified from RNA transcripts. Carried out on the TCR CDR3, a first-round RT-PCR used the HTBI primer set. TCRdb fed the multiplex PCR reads into MiXCR, producing one record per CDR3 protein. Here the sample spans fewer than 550,000 distinct CDR3 sequences, less than 20% being singletons. Absence of ophthalmopathy progression within 18 months defined stable Graves' hyperthyroidism. Disease duration under 2 months; hyperthyroidism patients were aged 18 to 65.

Material for sequencing was blood. The genes are TRBV7-9 and TRBJ2-3; no clear D gene. The sequence derives from a woman aged 18-29 years with Graves' hyperthyroidism. This CDR3 is CASSLVIELGDTQYF. The CDR3 region has the DNA TGTGCCAGCAGCTTAGTAATAGAACTCGGGGATACGCAGTATTTT.